These T cell receptor beta chains were read from a single sample in a study of blood T cell repertoires in COVID-19. The repertoire was sequenced with immunoSEQ multiplex PCR; TCRdb's copy has only in-frame clones and lacks some. The sample has approximately 170,000 clones; around four fifths are singletons. The source material was peripheral blood. These receptors originate from a woman aged 70-85 years with COVID-19, enrolled during active disease. Each CDR3 is given with its conserved first and last residue. Fields, in order: clone size, D gene, J gene, V gene, CDR3 DNA, CDR3 protein. A D gene is named only where the DNA matches it firmly. Clone size is shown for a subset of rows, as once, few, many or a class of expanded clone.

>.|TRBD1|TRBJ1-5|TRBV6-2/TRBV6-3
TGTGCCAGCAGTGACGACAGGGCATCGCAGCCCCAGCATTTT
CASSDDRASQPQHF
>few|TRBD2|TRBJ2-2|TRBV19
TGTGCCAGTAGTATAGGACTAGCGGGAGCCTCGAACACCGGGGAGCTGTTTTTT
CASSIGLAGASNTGELFF
>.|.|TRBJ1-5|TRBV6-6
TGTGCCAGCAGCCCTACAGGGATTCAGCCCCAGCATTTT
CASSPTGIQPQHF
>once|TRBD1|TRBJ2-1|TRBV18
TGTGCCAGCTCACACTCGTGGGGGACAGGGTCTTACAATGAGCAGTTCTTC
CASSHSWGTGSYNEQFF
>once|TRBD2|TRBJ2-2|TRBV29-1
TGCAGCGTTGAAGGGAAGGGACTAGGGGTTACCGGGGAGCTGTTTTTT
CSVEGKGLGVTGELFF
>few|.|TRBJ1-2|TRBV18
TGTGCCAGCTCGCCAGAGGAGGGATCGGGCTACACCTTC
CASSPEEGSGYTF
>.|TRBD1|TRBJ1-6|TRBV27
TGTGCCAGCAGTTTGGGACAGGGTAATTCACCCCTCCACTTT
CASSLGQGNSPLHF
>.|TRBD1|TRBJ1-4|TRBV28
TGTGCCAGCAGTCCCCCGACAGGGGGGTCTGAAAAACTGTTTTTT
CASSPPTGGSEKLFF
>.|TRBD2|TRBJ2-1|TRBV5-1
TGCGCCAGCAGCTTGGTGCGTGCTAGCGGGAGGGCTCAGACCTCCTACAATGAGCAGTTCTTC
CASSLVRASGRAQTSYNEQFF
>.|.|TRBJ1-1|TRBV29-1
TGCAGCGCAAGGGAGGGGTCTGGCAACACTGAAGCTTTCTTT
CSAREGSGNTEAFF
>once|.|TRBJ1-5|TRBV21-1
TGTGCCAGCAGCTCTCTAGTAGGGGGGGACAGGGAATACCTTAGCAATCAGCCCCAGCATTTT
CASSSLVGGDREYLSNQPQHF
>.|TRBD2|TRBJ2-1|TRBV10-3
TGTGCCATCAGCGCAGCGGGATCCTACAATGAGCAGTTCTTC
CAISAAGSYNEQFF
>.|TRBD2|TRBJ2-1|TRBV18
TGTGCCAGCTCAGGGTCTAGCGGGTACAATGAGCAGTTCTTC
CASSGSSGYNEQFF
>.|TRBD1|TRBJ1-2|TRBV10-3
TGTGCCATCAGTCCCGGGGACAGGGGGTCCTTGGGTGGCTACACCTTC
CAISPGDRGSLGGYTF
>.|TRBD2|TRBJ2-7|TRBV11-2
TGTGCCAGCAGCTTAGGCGGGGGCGAGCAGTACTTC
CASSLGGGEQYF
>few|.|TRBJ1-1|TRBV3-1/TRBV3-2
TGTGCCAGCAGCCGTATTGGGCAGAACACTGAAGCTTTCTTT
CASSRIGQNTEAFF
>.|TRBD2|TRBJ2-1|TRBV9
TGTGCCAGCAGAGCCTCACTAGCGGGTAATGAGCAGTTCTTC
CASRASLAGNEQFF
>.|TRBD2|TRBJ2-3|TRBV7-2
TGTGCCAGCAGCTTAAGGGGGACTAGCGGGAGTAGTGGCACAGATACGCAGTATTTT
CASSLRGTSGSSGTDTQYF
>.|.|TRBJ2-7|TRBV28
TGTGCCAGCAGTTTCCAGGGAGGCTCCTACGAGCAGTACTTC
CASSFQGGSYEQYF
>.|.|TRBJ1-1|TRBV28
TGTGCCAGCAGTTTATACCAGACTGAAGCTTTCTTT
CASSLYQTEAFF
>.|.|TRBJ1-1|TRBV18
TGTGCCAGCTCACCAGTCATGAACACTGAAGCTTTCTTT
CASSPVMNTEAFF
>once|.|TRBJ1-3|TRBV7-9
TGTGCCAGCAGCTTATTGACAGGACAAAACACCATATATTTT
CASSLLTGQNTIYF
>.|TRBD2|TRBJ2-1|TRBV6-2/TRBV6-3
TGTGCCAGCAGTTTAAACCCGGGACTAGCGGGAGGGCGTGACAATGAGCAGTTCTTC
CASSLNPGLAGGRDNEQFF
>.|TRBD2|TRBJ2-1|TRBV7-2
TGTGCCAGCAGCCCCCCGGGAGGCGGCCCATACAATGAGCAGTTCTTC
CASSPPGGGPYNEQFF
>.|TRBD2|TRBJ2-3|TRBV7-3
TGTGCCAGCAGCTCACTAGCGGGAGGCAGCACAGATACGCAGTATTTT
CASSSLAGGSTDTQYF
>once|TRBD1|TRBJ2-1|TRBV5-6
TGTGCCAGCAGCTTCGGGACAGGGGGCGGCTACAATGAGCAGTTCTTC
CASSFGTGGGYNEQFF
>.|TRBD1|TRBJ2-3|TRBV11-2
TGTGCCAGCAGCTTTGGGACAGCGCAGTATTTT
CASSFGTAQYF
>.|.|TRBJ2-7|TRBV25-1
TGTGCCAGCAGTGAACAGGGTTACGAGCAGTACTTC
CASSEQGYEQYF
>.|.|TRBJ2-3|TRBV7-3
TGTGCCAGCAGCTTGTCGGGGGCAGATACGCAGTATTTT
CASSLSGADTQYF
>once|TRBD1|TRBJ2-2|TRBV7-8
TGTGCCAGCAAGGGACAGAGGAACACCGGGGAGCTGTTTTTT
CASKGQRNTGELFF
>.|.|TRBJ2-6|TRBV28
TGTGCCACCCAACGGGGTGGTGGGGCCAACGTCCTGACTTTC
CATQRGGGANVLTF
>few|TRBD2|TRBJ2-1|TRBV29-1
TGCAGCGTTGGGGGGGGAAAGGGCTCCTACAATGAGCAGTTCTTC
CSVGGGKGSYNEQFF
>.|TRBD1|TRBJ1-2|TRBV10-3
TGTGCCATCACACCGGGACAGGGGCTTCGGGGCTACACCTTC
CAITPGQGLRGYTF
>.|TRBD2|TRBJ2-7|TRBV29-1
TGCAGCGTGAAACCATGGACTAGTGGGAGCTCCTACGAGCAGTACTTC
CSVKPWTSGSSYEQYF
>.|.|TRBJ2-3|TRBV7-9
TGTGCCAGCAGTCGACAGGTTTCCAGAGGCACAGATACGCAGTATTTT
CASSRQVSRGTDTQYF
>.|TRBD1|TRBJ1-1|TRBV9
TGTGCCAGCAGTGATCCGGGACAGGGGGCCACTGAAGCTTTCTTT
CASSDPGQGATEAFF
>.|.|TRBJ1-5|TRBV7-8
TGTGCCAGCAGCCTCCCGATTGGCGGGGTCGCCACATATAGCAATCAGCCCCAGCATTTT
CASSLPIGGVATYSNQPQHF
>.|.|TRBJ1-2|TRBV28
TGTGCCAGCAGCCGACCGGACAGTAACTATGGCTACACCTTC
CASSRPDSNYGYTF
>.|TRBD1|TRBJ2-2|TRBV5-4
TGTGCCAGCAGCCGGACAGGGGCCACCGGGGAGCTGTTTTTT
CASSRTGATGELFF
>.|.|TRBJ2-3|TRBV28
TGTGCCATAACGGGCACAGATACGCAGTATTTT
CAITGTDTQYF
>.|.|TRBJ1-1|TRBV2
TGTGCCAGCAGTTCTGACTCGAACACTGAAGCTTTCTTT
CASSSDSNTEAFF